These 16 T cell receptor beta chains share one sample of origin, sequenced in a study of shared clonotypes between healthy human individuals. Assay used: immunoSEQ multiplex PCR; TCRdb lists only in-frame clones, some missing. The sample lists around 510,000 clones; approximately 95% were seen once. Specimen: naive CD4+ T cells sorted from blood. Subset here: CD45RA+ positively selected. The origin of the receptors is a woman in her thirties in good health.

The chain is built from TRBV5-8 and TRBJ2-6; D is ambiguous. Germline V gives CDR1 SGHTS, CDR2 YDEGEE. The CDR3 loop spans 15 amino acids. The ends were cut back, 4 bases at V and 0 bases at J, with 8 bases in the middle. CDR3 region: CASSLGNSGANVLTF. DNA for the CDR3: TGTGCCAGCAGCCTCGGAAACTCTGGGGCCAACGTCCTGACTTTC.

This clone was seen just once. The chain uses TRBV5-1 and TRBJ1-5; 7 bases are a match to TRBD1. CDR1 and CDR2 (germline): SGHRS, YFSETQ. Trimming removed 1 base from V and 2 bases from J; junction bases left unmatched: 3. This CDR3 comprises 15 residues. CDR3 sequence: CASSLQGGGNQPQHF. CDR3 bases: TGCGCCAGCAGCTTGCAAGGGGGCGGCAATCAGCCCCAGCATTTT. The variable domain in full, completed from reference TRBV5-1 and TRBJ1-5, reads KAGVTQTPRYLIKTRGQQVTLSCSPISGHRSVSWYQQTPGQGLQFLFEYFSETQRNKGNFPGRFSGRQFSNSRSEMNVSTLELGDSALYLCASSLQGGGNQPQHFGDGTRLSIL.

This rearrangement joins TRBV11-1 to TRBJ2-5; no clear D gene. This CDR3 contains 11 residues. Germline V gene data show CDR1 as SGHAT and CDR2 as FQDESV (reference sequence). The V gene lost 4 bases and the J gene lost 0 bases, with 0 bases spanning the gap. CDR3 region: CASSYQETQYF. CDR3 sequence (DNA): TGTGCCAGCAGCTACCAAGAGACCCAGTACTTC.

This rearrangement joins TRBV28 to TRBJ1-1; D gene unclear. V was clipped by 4 bases and J by 4 bases, with 16 bases between them. The CDR3 covers 15 residues. Germline CDR1 MDHEN, CDR2 SYDVKM. CDR3 DNA sequence: TGTGCCAGCAGTTCAAGAGTTGGGGAAGTCACTGAAGCTTTCTTT. This encodes CASSSRVGEVTEAFF.

This clone was recorded once. This chain connects TRBV6-1 to TRBJ2-5; D is unclear. This CDR3 region has 12 residues. Germline CDR1 and CDR2: MNHNS and SASEGT. V was cut by 10 bases and J by 7 bases, with 16 bases left in between. The CDR3 protein is CAIPGWLGTQYF. The CDR3 nucleotides are TGTGCCATCCCTGGGTGGCTGGGGACCCAGTACTTC.

The rearrangement uses TRBV6-6 and TRBJ1-3; TRBD1 is a possible D gene (6 bases). V was shortened by 5 bases and J by 1 base, with 6 bases between the two germline ends. Germline V gene sequence: CDR1 MNHNY, CDR2 SVGAGI (reference sequence). This CDR3 is built from 13 residues. Here the CDR3 DNA reads TGTGCCAGCAGTACAGGGTCTGGAAACACCATATATTTT. Translated: CASSTGSGNTIYF.

The chain has TRBV29-1 and TRBJ1-6, with 11 nucleotides matching TRBD1. V gave up 7 bases and J gave up 9 bases; unmatched junction bases: 8. Germline assignment: CDR1 SQVTM and CDR2 ANQGSEA. This CDR3 contains 14 residues. CDR3 region: CSARTGGETSPLHF. In nucleotides, the CDR3 is TGCAGCGCCCGGACAGGGGGCGAAACTTCACCCCTCCACTTT.

The V call is TRBV5-1, the J call TRBJ1-5; no clear D. The CDR3 totals 13 residues. Germline V CDR1 and CDR2: SGHRS, YFSETQ. The V end lost 4 bases, the J end lost 3 bases, and 8 bases lay between the germline ends. Here the CDR3 DNA reads TGCGCCAGCAGCCCCAACCTCAATCAGCCCCAGCATTTT. The encoded protein is CASSPNLNQPQHF.

V and J are TRBV27 and TRBJ1-1; no firm D call. This CDR3 spans 13 amino acids. With 0 bases removed from V and 5 bases from J, the gap between germline ends came to 7 bases. Germline V gene data show CDR1 as MNHEY and CDR2 as SMNVEV (reference sequence). CDR3 sequence: CASSLSIRTEAFF. The DNA for the CDR3 is TGTGCCAGCAGTTTATCAATTCGGACTGAAGCTTTCTTT.

The chain carries TRBV5-8 and TRBJ1-5, with no clear D. CDR1 SGHTS and CDR2 YDEGEE come from the germline V gene. CDR3 length equals 14 residues. With 3 bases removed from V and 3 bases from J, the gap between germline ends came to 10 bases. The CDR3 here is CASSYNGFNQPQHF. CDR3 sequence (DNA): TGTGCCAGCAGCTACAACGGTTTCAATCAGCCCCAGCATTTT.

V is TRBV14 and J is TRBJ2-2; the match to TRBD2 covers 16 bases. V was pared by 3 bases and J by 6 bases, with 4 bases of the junction left unmatched. The V gene's germline CDR1 is SGHDN and CDR2 FVKESK. There are 17 residues in the CDR3. The DNA of the CDR3 is TGTGCCAGCAGCCAGACGGGACTAGCGGGAGGGCCCGGGGAGCTGTTTTTT. Amino acids: CASSQTGLAGGPGELFF.

The chain recombines TRBV28 with TRBJ1-2; D unresolved. Germline V lookup: CDR1 MDHEN, CDR2 SYDVKM. This CDR3 contains 17 residues. Trimming removed 3 bases from V and 2 bases from J, with 19 bases in between. The CDR3 sequence is CASSFLETSQENYGYTF. The CDR3 DNA is TGTGCCAGCAGTTTCCTAGAGACGAGCCAGGAAAACTATGGCTACACCTTC.

Concerning this clone: Other DNA sequences in this sample translate to the same CDR3. J is TRBJ2-5 and V is TRBV19; maybe TRBD2 (5 bases). CDR3 length: 13 residues. In germline, CDR1 is LNHDA, CDR2 SQIVND (reference sequence). V gave up 4 bases and J gave up 4 bases, with 10 bases separating them. The CDR3 sequence is CASSTTRRETQYF. The CDR3 nucleotides read TGTGCCAGTAGTACAACTAGAAGAGAGACCCAGTACTTC.

This clone was counted a few times. This rearrangement joins TRBV18 to TRBJ1-2, with D unclear. V was clipped by 3 bases and J by 6 bases, with 8 bases between them. The CDR3 runs to 12 residues. The germline V gene has CDR1 KGHSH and CDR2 LQKENI. The CDR3 loop reads CASSPGLNGYTF. CDR3 in DNA: TGTGCCAGCTCACCCGGACTGAATGGCTACACCTTC.

The chain is built from TRBV28 and TRBJ2-7; no clear D gene. Per germline, CDR1 MDHEN and CDR2 SYDVKM. This CDR3 is built from 13 residues. Trimming removed 3 bases at V and 6 bases at J, with 12 bases between. This chain's CDR3 is CASSLPQLREQYF. The CDR3 nucleotides read TGTGCCAGCAGTTTGCCCCAACTTCGCGAGCAGTACTTC.

This clone was picked up a small number of times. The chain links TRBV30 to TRBJ2-7, with D tentatively TRBD1 (5 bases). CDR3 size: 12 residues. V lost 0 bases to trimming and J lost 7 bases, with 10 bases between them. Looked up from germline, CDR1 is GTSNPN and CDR2 is SVGIG (reference sequence). The CDR3 coding sequence is TGTGCCTGGAGTGTGTCAGGGCTAGAGCAGTACTTC. This translates into CAWSVSGLEQYF.